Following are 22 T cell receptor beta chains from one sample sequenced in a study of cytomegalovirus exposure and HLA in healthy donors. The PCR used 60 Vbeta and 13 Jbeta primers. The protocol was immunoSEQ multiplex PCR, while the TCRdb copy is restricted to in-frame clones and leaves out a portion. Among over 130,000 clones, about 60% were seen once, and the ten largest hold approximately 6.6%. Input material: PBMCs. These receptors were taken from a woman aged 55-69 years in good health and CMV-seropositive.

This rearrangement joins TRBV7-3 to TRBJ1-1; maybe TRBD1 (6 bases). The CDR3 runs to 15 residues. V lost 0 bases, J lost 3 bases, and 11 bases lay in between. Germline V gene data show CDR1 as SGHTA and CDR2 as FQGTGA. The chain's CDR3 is CASSLTGGGHTEAFF. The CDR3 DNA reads TGTGCCAGCAGCTTAACGGGCGGGGGGCACACTGAAGCTTTCTTT.

The CDR3 sequence is CASSSQDMNTEAFF. CDR3 in DNA: TGTGCCAGCAGTTCACAGGACATGAACACTGAAGCTTTCTTT. The chain combines TRBV7-9 with TRBJ1-1; possibly TRBD1 for D (5 bases). Germline V gene lookup returns CDR1 SEHNR and CDR2 FQNEAQ (reference sequence). Trimming cost V 6 bases and J 0 bases, with 11 bases left between them. The CDR3 is 14 residues long.

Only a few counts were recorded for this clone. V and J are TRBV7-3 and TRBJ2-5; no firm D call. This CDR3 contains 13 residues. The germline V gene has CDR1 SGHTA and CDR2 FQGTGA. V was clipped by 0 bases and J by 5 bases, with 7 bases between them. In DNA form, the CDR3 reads TGTGCCAGCAGCTTAACCCCGGAGGAGACCCAGTACTTC. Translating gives CASSLTPEETQYF.

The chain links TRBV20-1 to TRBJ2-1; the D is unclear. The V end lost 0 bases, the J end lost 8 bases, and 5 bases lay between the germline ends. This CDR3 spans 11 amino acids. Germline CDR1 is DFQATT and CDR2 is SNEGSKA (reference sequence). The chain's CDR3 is CSARDKHEQFF. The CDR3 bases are TGCAGTGCTAGAGATAAGCATGAGCAGTTCTTC.

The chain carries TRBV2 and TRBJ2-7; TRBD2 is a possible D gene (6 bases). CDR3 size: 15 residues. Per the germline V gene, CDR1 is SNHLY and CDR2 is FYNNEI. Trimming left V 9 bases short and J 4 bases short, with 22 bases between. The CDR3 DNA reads TGTGCCAGTAAGGGTTCTGGGGGGAGGACATACGAGCAGTACTTC. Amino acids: CASKGSGGRTYEQYF.

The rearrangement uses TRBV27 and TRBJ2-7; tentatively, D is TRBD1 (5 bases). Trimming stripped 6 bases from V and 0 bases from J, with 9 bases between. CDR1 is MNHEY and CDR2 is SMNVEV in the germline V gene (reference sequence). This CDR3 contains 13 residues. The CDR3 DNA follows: TGTGCCAGCAGCTTCAGGGTCTCCTACGAGCAGTACTTC. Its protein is CASSFRVSYEQYF.

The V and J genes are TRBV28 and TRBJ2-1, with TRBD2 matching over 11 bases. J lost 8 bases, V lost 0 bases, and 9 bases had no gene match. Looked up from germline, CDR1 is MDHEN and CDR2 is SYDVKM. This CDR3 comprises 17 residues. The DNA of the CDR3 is TGTGCCAGCAGTTTATGGGGGACTAGCGGCCGGAAGTATGAGCAGTTCTTC. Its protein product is CASSLWGTSGRKYEQFF.

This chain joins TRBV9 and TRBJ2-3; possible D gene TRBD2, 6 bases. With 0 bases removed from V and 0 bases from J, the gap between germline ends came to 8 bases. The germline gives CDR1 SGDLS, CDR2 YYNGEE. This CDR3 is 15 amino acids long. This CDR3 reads CASSVAGSSTDTQYF. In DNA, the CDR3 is TGTGCCAGCAGCGTAGCCGGGAGTAGCACAGATACGCAGTATTTT.

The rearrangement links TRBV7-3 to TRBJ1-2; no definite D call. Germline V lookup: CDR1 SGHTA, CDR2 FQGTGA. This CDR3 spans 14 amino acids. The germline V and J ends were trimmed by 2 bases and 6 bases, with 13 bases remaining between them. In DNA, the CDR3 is TGTGCCAGCAGCTTAGGGCAGGATCCTCATGGCTACACCTTC. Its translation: CASSLGQDPHGYTF.

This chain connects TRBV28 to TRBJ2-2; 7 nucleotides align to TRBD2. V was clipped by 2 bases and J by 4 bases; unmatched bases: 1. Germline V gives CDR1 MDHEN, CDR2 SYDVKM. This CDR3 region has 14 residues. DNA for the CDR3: TGTGCCAGCAGTTTAGGGGGGGGCACCGGGGAGCTGTTTTTT. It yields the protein CASSLGGGTGELFF.

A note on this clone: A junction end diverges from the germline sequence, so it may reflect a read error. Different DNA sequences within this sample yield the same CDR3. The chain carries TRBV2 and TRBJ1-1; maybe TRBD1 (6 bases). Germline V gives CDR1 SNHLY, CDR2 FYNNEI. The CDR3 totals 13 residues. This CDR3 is CASSPLQGNVAFF. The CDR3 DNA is TGTGCCAGCAGTCCCCTACAGGGAAACGTAGCTTTCTTC.

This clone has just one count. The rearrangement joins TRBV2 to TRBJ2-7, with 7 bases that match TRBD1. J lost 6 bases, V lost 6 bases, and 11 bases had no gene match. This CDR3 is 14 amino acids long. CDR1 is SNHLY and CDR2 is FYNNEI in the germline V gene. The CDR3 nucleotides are TGTGCCAGCAGACCACAGACCAGACAGGGCGAGCAGTACTTC. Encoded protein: CASRPQTRQGEQYF.

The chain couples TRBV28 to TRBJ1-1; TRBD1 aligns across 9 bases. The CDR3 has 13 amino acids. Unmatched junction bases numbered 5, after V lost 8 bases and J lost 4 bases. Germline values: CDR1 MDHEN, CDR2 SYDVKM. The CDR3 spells CASRGQGSTEAFF. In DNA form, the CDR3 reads TGTGCCAGCCGCGGACAGGGGAGCACTGAAGCTTTCTTT.

The DNA for the CDR3 is TGCAGTGCTAGAGCGTACTACGAGCAGTACTTC. Its protein product is CSARAYYEQYF. The J gene is TRBJ2-7, the V gene TRBV20-1; D ambiguous. The CDR3 loop spans 11 amino acids. Germline CDR1 reads DFQATT; CDR2 reads SNEGSKA (reference sequence). Trimming left V 1 base short and J 3 bases short, with 4 bases between.

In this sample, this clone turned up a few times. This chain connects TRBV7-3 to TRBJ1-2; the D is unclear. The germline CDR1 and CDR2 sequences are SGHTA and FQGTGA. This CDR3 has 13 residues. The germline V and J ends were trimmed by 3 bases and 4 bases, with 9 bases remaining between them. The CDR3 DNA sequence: TGTGCCAGCAGCTTGATCGCCGGCTATGGCTACACCTTC. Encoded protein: CASSLIAGYGYTF.

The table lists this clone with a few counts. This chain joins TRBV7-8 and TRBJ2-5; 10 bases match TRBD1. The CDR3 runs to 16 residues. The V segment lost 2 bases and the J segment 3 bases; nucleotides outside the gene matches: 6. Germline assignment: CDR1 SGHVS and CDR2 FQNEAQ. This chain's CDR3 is CASSLNPGQGEETQYF. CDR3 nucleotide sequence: TGTGCCAGCAGCTTAAACCCCGGACAGGGGGAAGAGACCCAGTACTTC.

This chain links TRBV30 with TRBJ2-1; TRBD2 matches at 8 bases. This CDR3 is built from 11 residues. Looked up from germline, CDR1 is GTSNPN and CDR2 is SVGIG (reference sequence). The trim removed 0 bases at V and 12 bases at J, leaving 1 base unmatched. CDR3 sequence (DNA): TGTGCCTGGAGTGTAAGCGGGAGGCAGTTCTTC. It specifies CAWSVSGRQFF.

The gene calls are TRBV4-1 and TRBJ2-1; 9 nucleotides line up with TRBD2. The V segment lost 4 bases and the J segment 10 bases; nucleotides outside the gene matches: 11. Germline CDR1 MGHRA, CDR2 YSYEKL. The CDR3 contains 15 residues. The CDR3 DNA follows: TGCGCCAGCAGCCGTGGGTTAGCGGGAGCTTTGGAGCAGTTCTTC. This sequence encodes CASSRGLAGALEQFF.

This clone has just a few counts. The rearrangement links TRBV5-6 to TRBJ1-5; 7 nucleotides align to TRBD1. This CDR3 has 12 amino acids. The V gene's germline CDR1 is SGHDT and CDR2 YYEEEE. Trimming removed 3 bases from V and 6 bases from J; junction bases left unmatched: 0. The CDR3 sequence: CASSYRGQPQHF. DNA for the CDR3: TGTGCCAGCAGCTACAGGGGTCAGCCCCAGCATTTT.

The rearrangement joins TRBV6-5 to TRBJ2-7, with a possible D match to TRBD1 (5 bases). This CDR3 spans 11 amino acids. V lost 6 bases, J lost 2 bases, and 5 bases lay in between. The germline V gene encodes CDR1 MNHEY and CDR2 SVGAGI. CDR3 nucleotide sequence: TGTGCCAGCAGGGACACCTACGAGCAGTACTTC. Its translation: CASRDTYEQYF.

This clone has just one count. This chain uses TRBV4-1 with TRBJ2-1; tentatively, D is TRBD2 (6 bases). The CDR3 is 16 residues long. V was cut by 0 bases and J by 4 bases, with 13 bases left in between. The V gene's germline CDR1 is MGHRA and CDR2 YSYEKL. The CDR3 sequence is CASSQDKGGAYNEQFF. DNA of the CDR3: TGCGCCAGCAGCCAAGATAAGGGCGGGGCGTACAATGAGCAGTTCTTC.

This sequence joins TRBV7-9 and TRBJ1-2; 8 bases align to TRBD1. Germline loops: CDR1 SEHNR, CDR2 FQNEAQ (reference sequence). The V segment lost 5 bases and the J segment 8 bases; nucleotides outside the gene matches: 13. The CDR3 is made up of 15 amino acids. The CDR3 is CASSPPDRDLGGYTF. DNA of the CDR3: TGTGCCAGCAGCCCGCCGGACAGGGACCTTGGAGGCTACACCTTC. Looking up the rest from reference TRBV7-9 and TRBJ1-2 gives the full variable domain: DTGVSQNPRHKITKRGQNVTFRCDPISEHNRLYWYRQTLGQGPEFLTYFQNEAQLEKSRLLSDRFSAERPKGSFSTLEIQRTEQGDSAMYLCASSPPDRDLGGYTFGSGTRLTVV.